Described below is a single T cell receptor (beta chain) sequence and its context. The time point denotes: pre-treatment sample, taken before nivolumab and TIL therapy. These data come from a study of TIL therapy for anti-PD-1-resistant metastatic lung cancer. Study-wide background: By whole-exome sequencing, median non-synonymous tumor mutation burden was under 1.9 mutations per megabase.

Per germline, CDR1 SGDLS and CDR2 YYNGEE. CDR3 size: 17 residues. J lost 2 bases, V lost 4 bases, and 9 bases had no gene match. The immunoSEQ assay was v3. The method was immunoSEQ multiplex PCR; TCRdb's version includes in-frame clones alone and lacks a portion of them. The sample holds about 36,000 clones; about 73% are singletons and the top ten take about 5.7%. The rearrangement links TRBV9 to TRBJ2-2; 9 positions agree with TRBD2. Sequencing was performed on blood, taken at baseline. The TCR sequence derives from a person aged 25 to 85 with non-small cell lung cancer. The DNA of the CDR3 is TGTGCCAGCAGCTCAACCCGGACTAGCGCAAACACCGGGGAGCTGTTTTTT. This codes for CASSSTRTSANTGELFF.